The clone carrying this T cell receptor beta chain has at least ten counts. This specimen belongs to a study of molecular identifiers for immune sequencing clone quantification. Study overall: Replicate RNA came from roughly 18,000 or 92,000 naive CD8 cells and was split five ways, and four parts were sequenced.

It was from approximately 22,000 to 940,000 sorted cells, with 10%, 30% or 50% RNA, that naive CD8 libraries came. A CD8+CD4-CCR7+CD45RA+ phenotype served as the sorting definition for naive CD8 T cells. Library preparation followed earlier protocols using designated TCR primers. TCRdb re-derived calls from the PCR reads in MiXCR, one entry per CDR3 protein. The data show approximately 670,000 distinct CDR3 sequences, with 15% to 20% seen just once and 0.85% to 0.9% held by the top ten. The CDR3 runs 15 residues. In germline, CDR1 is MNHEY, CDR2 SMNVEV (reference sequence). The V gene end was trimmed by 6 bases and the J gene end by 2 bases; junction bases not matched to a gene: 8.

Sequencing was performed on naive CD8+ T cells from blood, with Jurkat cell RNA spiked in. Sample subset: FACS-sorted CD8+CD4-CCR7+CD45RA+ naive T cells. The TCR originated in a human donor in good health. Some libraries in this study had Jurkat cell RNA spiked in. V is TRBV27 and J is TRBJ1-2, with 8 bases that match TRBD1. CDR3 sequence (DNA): TGTGCCAGCAGCTTAGGGACAGGAGGAAACTATGGCTACACCTTC. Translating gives CASSLGTGGNYGYTF.